The 18 T cell receptor beta chains listed next were all sequenced from one sample in a study of shared clonotypes between healthy human individuals. Profiling relied on immunoSEQ multiplex PCR, and the TCRdb table lists in-frame clones only, not all of them. The table includes roughly 1,100,000 clones, about 70% detected once. Material: memory CD4+ T cells sorted from blood. Subset specified: CD45RA-negative fraction. The receptors here all came from a man younger than 35 in good health.

As concerns this clone: Other DNA sequences within the sample encode an identical CDR3. The chain couples TRBV4-1 to TRBJ2-5; perhaps TRBD1 as D (5 bases). Germline CDR1 reads MGHRA; CDR2 reads YSYEKL. The CDR3 consists of 14 residues. Trimming pared 4 bases from V and 1 base from J, leaving 10 bases between. The CDR3 region has the DNA TGCGCCAGCAGCCCTGGACAAGTCCAAGAGACCCAGTACTTC. It specifies CASSPGQVQETQYF.

Here the CDR3 reads CASSLAGGVNNEQFF. Here the CDR3 DNA reads TGTGCCAGCAGCTTAGCGGGAGGGGTAAACAATGAGCAGTTCTTC. The rearrangement joins TRBV11-3 to TRBJ2-1, with 8 bases fitting TRBD2. Trimming removed 1 base from V and 5 bases from J; junction bases left unmatched: 4. This CDR3 spans 15 amino acids. Germline V gives CDR1 SGHNT, CDR2 YENEEA.

This chain joins TRBV7-2 and TRBJ2-1, with 11 bases matching TRBD2. CDR1 and CDR2 (germline): SGHTA, FQGNSA. The V gene end was trimmed by 5 bases and the J gene end by 3 bases; junction bases not matched to a gene: 6. The CDR3 loop spans 16 amino acids. Written as DNA, the CDR3 is TGTGCCAGCAGCATACCCGGGACTAGCGGCTACAATGAGCAGTTCTTC. As protein: CASSIPGTSGYNEQFF.

The gene calls are TRBV10-3 and TRBJ2-7; a possible D gene is TRBD2 (6 bases). This CDR3 spans 15 amino acids. Trimming took 4 bases from V and 4 from J, leaving 17 bases between them. Germline V gene data show CDR1 as ENHRY and CDR2 as SYGVKD. CDR3 protein: CAISGGTRGPYEQYF. CDR3 coding DNA: TGTGCCATCAGTGGGGGCACGCGGGGTCCTTACGAGCAGTACTTC.

The rearrangement uses TRBV19 and TRBJ2-1, with TRBD1 matching over 7 bases. Germline V lookup: CDR1 LNHDA, CDR2 SQIVND (reference sequence). The V segment lost 4 bases and the J segment 8 bases; nucleotides outside the gene matches: 8. The CDR3 sequence is 14 residues long. The CDR3 DNA is TGTGCCAGTAGTAGGGGCAGGGGGATTTATGAGCAGTTCTTC. It is translated as CASSRGRGIYEQFF.

This clone was seen a few times. This sequence joins TRBV30 and TRBJ1-4; D remains ambiguous. This CDR3 has 14 amino acids. V lost 0 bases and J lost 4, with 9 bases in between. Germline assignment: CDR1 GTSNPN and CDR2 SVGIG (reference sequence). The CDR3: CAWSVYSFNEKLFF. The DNA for the CDR3 is TGTGCCTGGAGTGTATACAGCTTTAATGAAAAACTGTTTTTT.

The chain uses TRBV29-1 and TRBJ2-5; the match to TRBD1 covers 7 bases. This CDR3 comprises 13 residues. Germline V gene lookup returns CDR1 SQVTM and CDR2 ANQGSEA. Germline trimming cut 8 bases from V and 2 bases from J; bases unmatched to any gene: 8. CDR3 amino acids: CSIQGQIQETQYF. The CDR3 DNA reads as TGCAGCATCCAGGGACAGATTCAAGAGACCCAGTACTTC.

The chain is built from TRBV18 and TRBJ2-7; D is undetermined. V gave up 1 base and J gave up 0 bases, with 7 bases separating them. The CDR3 is 14 residues long. Germline V lookup: CDR1 KGHSH, CDR2 LQKENI. The CDR3 reads CASSPRSLSYEQYF. CDR3 in DNA: TGTGCCAGCTCACCACGCAGTCTCTCCTACGAGCAGTACTTC.

This sequence joins TRBV4-1 and TRBJ2-1, with D perhaps matching TRBD2 (7 bases). The V gene's germline CDR1 is MGHRA and CDR2 YSYEKL. V lost 1 base and J 8 bases, leaving 15 bases between the germline ends. CDR3 size: 15 residues. CDR3 coding DNA: TGCGCCAGCAGCCAAGCCGAATGGGGGGGCCATGAGCAGTTCTTC. Its translation is CASSQAEWGGHEQFF.

This sequence joins TRBV29-1 and TRBJ2-3; possible D gene TRBD2, 6 bases. The V end lost 6 bases, the J end lost 8 bases, and 18 bases lay between the germline ends. Per germline, CDR1 SQVTM and CDR2 ANQGSEA. The CDR3 has 13 amino acids. The chain's CDR3 is CSVDEGGTGTQYF. In DNA form, the CDR3 reads TGCAGCGTGGACGAGGGAGGAACCGGTACGCAGTATTTT.

V usage is TRBV10-3 and J usage is TRBJ1-2, with TRBD1 identical over 8 bases. Trimming took 8 bases from V and 5 from J; bases not matched to a gene: 13. The CDR3 length is 15 residues. Germline assignment: CDR1 ENHRY and CDR2 SYGVKD. CDR3 bases: TGTGCCATCGCCGGAGGACAGGGAGGGGGGTATGGCTACACCTTC. Amino acids: CAIAGGQGGGYGYTF.

The rearrangement joins TRBV7-2 to TRBJ2-1; 7 positions agree with TRBD2. Germline CDR1 and CDR2: SGHTA and FQGNSA. V was pared by 6 bases and J by 6 bases, with 11 bases of the junction left unmatched. The CDR3 totals 15 residues. CDR3 in DNA: TGTGCCAGCAGGCAGAGCGGGGCCGGCCGCAATGAGCAGTTCTTC. This translates into CASRQSGAGRNEQFF.

This clone was picked up a small number of times. CDR3 bases: TGTGCCTGGGACTCGGGGACTAATGAAAAACTGTTTTTT. Its translation: CAWDSGTNEKLFF. This chain connects TRBV30 to TRBJ1-4; D is undetermined. Germline loops: CDR1 GTSNPN, CDR2 SVGIG (reference sequence). Between the trimmed V and J ends, which lost 5 bases and 2 bases, there was a span of 9 bases. CDR3 length equals 13 residues.

The rearrangement joins TRBV6-5 to TRBJ1-2; 8 bases align to TRBD1. V was pared by 0 bases and J by 4 bases, with 4 bases of the junction left unmatched. The CDR3 is 15 residues long. Germline lookup yields CDR1 MNHEY and CDR2 SVGAGI. Here the CDR3 DNA reads TGTGCCAGCAGTTACTCGACAGGGGCTACCTATGGCTACACCTTC. Amino acid sequence: CASSYSTGATYGYTF.

This clone was counted a few times. This chain links TRBV2 with TRBJ1-1; D call uncertain. The germline V gene has CDR1 SNHLY and CDR2 FYNNEI. Trimming took off 6 bases at V and 1 base at J, with 9 bases between the two ends. CDR3 length equals 13 residues. In DNA form, the CDR3 reads TGTGCCAGCAGGGACTTTCCGAACACTGAAGCTTTCTTT. Its protein product is CASRDFPNTEAFF.

The chain couples TRBV30 to TRBJ2-7; the D gene is possibly TRBD2 (5 bases). The CDR3 covers 12 residues. Trimming took 0 bases from V and 4 from J, leaving 7 bases between them. Germline-derived CDR1 and CDR2 are GTSNPN and SVGIG (reference sequence). CDR3 DNA sequence: TGTGCCTGGAGTGTGGGAGTTTACGAGCAGTACTTC. Amino acid sequence: CAWSVGVYEQYF. Full variable domain (outside the CDR3, taken from reference TRBV30 and TRBJ2-7): SQTIHQWPATLVQPVGSPLSLECTVEGTSNPNLYWYRQAAGRGLQLLFYSVGIGQISSEVPQNLSASRPQDRQFILSSKKLLLSDSGFYLCAWSVGVYEQYFGPGTRLTVT.

The gene calls are TRBV27 and TRBJ1-2; a weak D match, TRBD1 (5 bases). Per germline, CDR1 MNHEY and CDR2 SMNVEV (reference sequence). The ends were cut back, 4 bases at V and 9 bases at J, with 18 bases in the middle. CDR3 size: 14 residues. Written as DNA, the CDR3 is TGTGCCAGCAGTTCCCGGGACCCACTGGGCCGCTACACCTTC. It specifies CASSSRDPLGRYTF.

This chain joins TRBV30 and TRBJ1-4; D call uncertain. V shed 4 bases and J shed 6 bases, with 9 bases lying between them. Germline V gene data show CDR1 as GTSNPN and CDR2 as SVGIG (reference sequence). The CDR3 has 12 amino acids. CDR3 protein: CAWNLKDEKLFF. The CDR3 bases are TGTGCCTGGAATCTGAAAGATGAAAAACTGTTTTTT.